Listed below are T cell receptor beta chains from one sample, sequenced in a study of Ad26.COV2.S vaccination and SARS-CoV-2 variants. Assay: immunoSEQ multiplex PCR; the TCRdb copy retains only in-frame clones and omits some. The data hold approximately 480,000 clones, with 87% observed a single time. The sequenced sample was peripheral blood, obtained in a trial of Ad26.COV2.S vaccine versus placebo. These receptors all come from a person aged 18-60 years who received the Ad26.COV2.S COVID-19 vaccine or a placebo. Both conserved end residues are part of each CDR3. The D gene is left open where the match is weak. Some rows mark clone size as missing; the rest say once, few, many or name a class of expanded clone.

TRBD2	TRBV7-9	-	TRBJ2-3	CASTSGTSADTQYF	TGTGCCAGCACCTCCGGGACTAGCGCAGATACGCAGTATTTT
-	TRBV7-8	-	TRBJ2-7	CASSLVMASEYEQYF	TGTGCCAGCAGCTTAGTGATGGCTAGCGAGTACGAGCAGTACTTC
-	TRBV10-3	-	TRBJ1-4	CATTPGPPVATNEKLFF	TGTGCCACAACCCCGGGACCCCCAGTTGCAACTAATGAAAAACTGTTTTTT
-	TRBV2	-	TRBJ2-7	CASSGWTTWDEQYF	TGTGCCAGCAGTGGGTGGACAACCTGGGACGAGCAGTACTTC
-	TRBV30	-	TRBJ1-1	CAWSVFVNTEAFF	TGTGCCTGGAGTGTGTTCGTGAACACTGAAGCTTTCTTT
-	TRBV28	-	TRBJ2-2	CASSLGNTGELFF	TGTGCCAGCAGTTTAGGGAACACCGGGGAGCTGTTTTTT
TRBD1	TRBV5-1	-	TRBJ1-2	CASSRQGAVGGYTF	TGCGCCAGCAGCCGACAGGGGGCAGTTGGTGGCTACACCTTC
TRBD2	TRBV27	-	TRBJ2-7	CASSLLSLASGRTTSYEQYF	TGTGCCAGCAGTTTATTATCCCTCGCTAGCGGGAGGACTACCTCCTACGAGCAGTACTTC
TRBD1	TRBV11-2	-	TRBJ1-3	CASSFGQGAIYF	TGTGCCAGCAGCTTCGGACAGGGGGCCATATATTTT
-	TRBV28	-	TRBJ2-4	CASSLYKQGLGKNIQYF	TGTGCCAGCAGTTTATATAAACAGGGTTTGGGCAAAAACATTCAGTACTTC
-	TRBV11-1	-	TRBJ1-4	CASSRDEGEKLFF	TGTGCCAGCTCAAGGGACGAAGGAGAAAAACTGTTTTTT
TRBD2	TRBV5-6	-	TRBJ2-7	CASSRGGTYSYEQYF	TGTGCCAGCAGCCGGGGAGGGACTTACTCCTACGAGCAGTACTTC
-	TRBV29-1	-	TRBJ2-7	CSVDGFVRDIDYEQYF	TGCAGCGTTGATGGTTTTGTGCGGGACATCGACTACGAGCAGTACTTC
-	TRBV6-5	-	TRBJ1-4	CASSPSPLSNEKLFF	TGTGCCAGCAGTCCTAGCCCCCTGTCTAATGAAAAACTGTTTTTT
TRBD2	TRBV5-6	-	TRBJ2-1	CASSLDSGRPDEQFF	TGTGCCAGCAGCTTGGATAGCGGGAGGCCGGATGAGCAGTTCTTC
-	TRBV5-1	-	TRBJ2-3	CASSLAAPTDTDTQYF	TGCGCCAGCAGCTTGGCCGCTCCGACCGACACAGATACGCAGTATTTT
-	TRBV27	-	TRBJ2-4	CASSFRASKNIQYF	TGTGCCAGCAGTTTCCGAGCGTCCAAAAACATTCAGTACTTC
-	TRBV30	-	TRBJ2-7	CAWRAADLRGEQYF	TGTGCCTGGAGGGCGGCCGATTTACGGGGCGAGCAGTACTTC
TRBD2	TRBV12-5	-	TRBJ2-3	CASGLWLAGVGGTDTQYF	TGTGCTAGTGGTTTGTGGCTAGCGGGCGTGGGAGGCACAGATACGCAGTATTTT
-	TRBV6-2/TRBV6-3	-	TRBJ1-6	CASSSRVDSPLHF	TGTGCCAGCAGTAGTAGGGTTGATTCACCCCTCCACTTT
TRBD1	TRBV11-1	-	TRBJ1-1	CASSQDRGGTEAFF	TGTGCCAGCAGCCAAGACAGGGGGGGCACTGAAGCTTTCTTT
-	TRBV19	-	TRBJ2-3	CASSTRDTLGTDTQYF	TGTGCCAGTAGTACCCGGGACACGTTGGGCACAGATACGCAGTATTTT
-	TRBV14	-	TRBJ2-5	CASSQDLGREETQYF	TGTGCCAGCAGCCAAGATTTAGGCCGGGAGGAGACCCAGTACTTC
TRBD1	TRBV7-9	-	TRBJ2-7	CASSPWTGTSYEQYF	TGTGCCAGCAGCCCCTGGACAGGTACCTCCTACGAGCAGTACTTC
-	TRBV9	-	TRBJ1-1	CASSVVGSRDTEAFF	TGTGCCAGCAGCGTAGTGGGGAGCCGGGACACTGAAGCTTTCTTT
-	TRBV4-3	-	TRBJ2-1	CASSRTTLTSGEQFF	TGCGCCAGCAGCCGAACAACCCTGACTAGTGGTGAGCAGTTCTTC
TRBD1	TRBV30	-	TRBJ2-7	CAWDRAGNEQYF	TGTGCCTGGGACAGGGCTGGGAACGAGCAGTACTTC
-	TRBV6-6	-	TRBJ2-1	CASNLPNLGEQFF	TGTGCCAGCAACTTACCCAATCTGGGTGAGCAGTTCTTC
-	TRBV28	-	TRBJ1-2	CASSGPGDYGYTF	TGTGCCAGCAGCGGCCCAGGGGACTATGGCTACACCTTC
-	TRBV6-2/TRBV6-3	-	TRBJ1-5	CASSRGILAAANLNQPQHF	TGTGCCAGCAGTCGTGGCATCCTGGCGGCAGCCAACTTAAATCAGCCCCAGCATTTT
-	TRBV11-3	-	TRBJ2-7	CASSLDGASYEQYF	TGTGCCAGCAGCTTAGATGGCGCGTCCTACGAGCAGTACTTC
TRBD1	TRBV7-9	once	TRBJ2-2	CASGTAQNTGELFF	TGTGCCAGCGGGACAGCTCAGAACACCGGGGAGCTGTTTTTT
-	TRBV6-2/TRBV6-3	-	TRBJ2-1	CASSLPGSFVEQFF	TGTGCCAGCAGTCTCCCTGGAAGTTTCGTGGAGCAGTTCTTC
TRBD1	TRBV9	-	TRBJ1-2	CASSVGTGGNYGYTF	TGTGCCAGCAGCGTAGGGACAGGGGGGAACTATGGCTACACCTTC
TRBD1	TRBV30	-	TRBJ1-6	CAWTTGTGGNSPLHF	TGTGCCTGGACTACCGGGACAGGGGGTAATTCACCCCTCCACTTT
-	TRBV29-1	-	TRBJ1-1	CSVEDGGLRAFF	TGCAGCGTTGAAGATGGGGGGTTGAGGGCTTTCTTT
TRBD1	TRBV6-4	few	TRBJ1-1	CASSESQGAAEAFF	TGTGCCAGCAGTGAATCACAGGGGGCCGCTGAAGCTTTCTTT
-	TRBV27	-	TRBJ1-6	CASSSSSSFGPYNSPLHF	TGTGCCAGCAGTTCCTCTAGCAGCTTCGGACCCTATAATTCACCCCTCCACTTT
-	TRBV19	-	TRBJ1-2	CASSIYTGGYTF	TGTGCCAGTAGTATCTATACGGGTGGCTACACCTTC
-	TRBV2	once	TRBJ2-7	CASRAGGRDEQYF	TGTGCCAGCAGGGCAGGGGGGCGCGACGAGCAGTACTTC
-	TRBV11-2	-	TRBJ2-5	CASSSPRGETQYF	TGTGCCAGCAGCTCCCCGCGGGGAGAGACCCAGTACTTC
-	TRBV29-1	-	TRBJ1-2	CSVVVGALGYTF	TGCAGCGTTGTCGTGGGGGCGTTAGGCTACACCTTC
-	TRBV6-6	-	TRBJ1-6	CASSYSGRGDSPLHF	TGTGCCAGCAGTTACTCGGGCAGGGGTGATTCACCCCTCCACTTT
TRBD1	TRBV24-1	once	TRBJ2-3	CATSDPTGAKTDTQYF	TGTGCCACCAGTGACCCGACAGGGGCCAAAACGGATACGCAGTATTTT
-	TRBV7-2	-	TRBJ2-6	CASSPPGRSGANVLTF	TGTGCCAGCAGCCCTCCGGGCCGCTCTGGGGCCAACGTCCTGACTTTC
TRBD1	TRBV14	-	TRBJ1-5	CASSQTGQGYQPQHF	TGTGCCAGCAGCCAGACAGGACAGGGGTATCAGCCCCAGCATTTT
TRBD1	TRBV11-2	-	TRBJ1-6	CASSIDRGSPLHF	TGTGCCAGCAGCATCGACAGGGGTTCACCCCTCCACTTT
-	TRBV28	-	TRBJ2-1	CASSWAGRGHNEQFF	TGTGCCAGCAGTTGGGCGGGCAGGGGCCACAATGAGCAGTTCTTC
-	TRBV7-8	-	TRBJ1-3	CASSHPLLSGNTIYF	TGTGCCAGCAGCCATCCACTTCTCTCTGGAAACACCATATATTTT
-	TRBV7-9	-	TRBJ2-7	CASSLGSQFYEQYF	TGTGCCAGCAGCTTAGGTTCCCAGTTCTACGAGCAGTACTTC
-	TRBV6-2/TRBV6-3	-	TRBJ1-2	CASSRGFSNYGYTF	TGTGCCAGCAGTAGAGGGTTCTCTAACTATGGCTACACCTTC